The T cell receptor (beta chain) under discussion was sequenced for a study of human T cells and chemical hapten exposure. Overall study context: While the approximately 25-week study was under way, patients received diphenylcyclopropenone on the scalp every week. Patients, chiefly female, had alopecia areata, totalis or universalis. Study observations and caveats: PT1 expanded TCR numbers tracked positively with patch test score.

Trimming cost V 4 bases and J 3 bases; bases outside gene matches: 6. This CDR3 contains 15 residues. The germline V gene encodes CDR1 SQVTM and CDR2 ANQGSEA. Time point reported: patch test 1, 2 weeks after DPC sensitization. Treatment described: therapeutic diphenylcyclopropenone sensitization with weekly scalp DPC. Unique molecular identifiers were linked by the library to individual cDNA molecules. A single record per CDR3 protein comes from TCRdb applying MiXCR to the RACE reads. The table records 180,000 or so distinct CDR3 sequences, roughly 15% of them present only once. This clonotype was detected only a few times. The antigen remains unidentified.

This sequence originates from a woman in her 30s with alopecia areata. Some clones in this sample may be carry-over from other donors' samples. The sample here was whole blood, taken in connection with sensitization to the hapten diphenylcyclopropenone (DPC). The V call is TRBV29-1, the J call TRBJ2-1, with TRBD2 matching over 10 bases. This chain's CDR3 is CSVGRPSGSYNEQFF. The CDR3 coding sequence is TGCAGCGTTGGAAGGCCTAGCGGGAGCTACAATGAGCAGTTCTTC.